One and the same sample provided the 13 T cell receptor beta chains below, sequenced in a study of blood T cell repertoires in COVID-19 (dated by TCRdb to 2020 to 2022). Preparation of the library involved the immunoSEQ multiplex PCR assay. TCRdb took over this immuneACCESS table, retaining in-frame rearrangements with V and J assigned. Such tables are incomplete; in checked studies, under half of the missing clones stem from an unresolved V gene, and the remainder is unexplained. This sample lists 150,000 to 200,000 clones; about 86% were detected once. The ten largest make up about 9.6% of the sample. Source material: peripheral blood. The origin of the receptors is a man aged 45-60 years with active or convalescent COVID-19.

The chain combines TRBV28 with TRBJ2-2; 14 bases match TRBD2. Germline V gene sequence: CDR1 MDHEN, CDR2 SYDVKM. The CDR3 runs 16 residues. V trimming: 9 bases; J trimming: 4 bases; junction bases outside the gene matches: 7. The CDR3 loop reads CASRLAGGPPTGELFF. The DNA of the CDR3 is TGTGCCAGTAGACTAGCGGGGGGGCCACCCACCGGGGAGCTGTTTTTT.

This rearrangement joins TRBV28 to TRBJ1-2, with D perhaps matching TRBD1 (5 bases). V shed 10 bases and J shed 5 bases, with 17 bases lying between them. From germline, CDR1 is MDHEN and CDR2 SYDVKM. The CDR3 consists of 13 residues. CDR3 sequence reads: CAIQGPERYGYTF. The CDR3, as DNA: TGTGCCATTCAGGGTCCCGAAAGATATGGCTACACCTTC.

V and J are TRBV2 and TRBJ1-1; weak D call: TRBD1 (5 bases). CDR3 length equals 13 residues. V was trimmed by 1 base and J by 11 bases, leaving 14 bases between them. The germline CDR1 and CDR2 sequences are SNHLY and FYNNEI. The CDR3 nucleotides read TGTGCCAGCAGTGAAGAGTCGGGGGGGGTGGCTTTCTTT. It codes for CASSEESGGVAFF.

The chain carries TRBV5-4 and TRBJ2-5; 10 bases are shared with TRBD1. The CDR3 is 16 amino acids. Trimming removed 2 bases from V and 1 base from J; junction bases left unmatched: 5. CDR1 and CDR2 from the germline V gene are SGHNT and YYREEE (reference sequence). CDR3 loop: CASSFPGQGLQETQYF. CDR3 sequence (DNA): TGTGCCAGCAGCTTTCCGGGACAGGGGCTCCAAGAGACCCAGTACTTC.

The rearrangement uses TRBV6-2 or TRBV6-3 and TRBJ1-2; D ambiguous. Deletions cut 4 bases from V and 7 bases from J, with 13 bases between. This CDR3 has 13 amino acids. Germline loops: CDR1 MNHEY, CDR2 SVGEGT. The CDR3 bases are TGTGCCAGCAGTTTACTACGGCCGGGTGGCTACACCTTC. Its protein is CASSLLRPGGYTF.

The sample holds a few counts of this clone. The chain couples TRBV14 to TRBJ1-4, with D perhaps matching TRBD1 (6 bases). Trimming cost V 2 bases and J 7 bases, with 11 bases left between them. The length of the CDR3 is 14 residues. Germline CDR1 and CDR2: SGHDN and FVKESK. CDR3 DNA sequence: TGTGCCAGCAGCCAATCACAGGGTCTTGAAAAACTGTTTTTT. Residues: CASSQSQGLEKLFF. The complete variable domain, with remaining parts taken from reference TRBV14 and TRBJ1-4, reads EAGVTQFPSHSVIEKGQTVTLRCDPISGHDNLYWYRRVMGKEIKFLLHFVKESKQDESGMPNNRFLAERTGGTYSTLKVQPAELEDSGVYFCASSQSQGLEKLFFGSGTQLSVL.

This clone ranks as medium-sized (0.01 to 0.1%). The J gene is TRBJ2-6, the V gene TRBV15; D is unresolved. From germline, CDR1 is LNHNV and CDR2 YYDKDF (reference sequence). Trimming removed 5 bases at V and 2 bases at J, with 7 bases between. The CDR3 runs 14 residues. The CDR3 region has the DNA TGTGCCACCAGCCGGTCTGCTGGGGCCAACGTCCTGACTTTC. It is translated as CATSRSAGANVLTF.

The rearrangement links TRBV7-6 to TRBJ1-2; a weak D match, TRBD1 (5 bases). The CDR3 has 15 residues. Between the trimmed V and J ends, which lost 0 bases and 7 bases, there was a span of 15 bases. Germline V gives CDR1 SGHVS, CDR2 FNYEAQ. The CDR3, as DNA: TGTGCCAGCAGCTTAGCGTTAGGGCAGGGTGCTGGCTACACCTTC. Amino acids: CASSLALGQGAGYTF.

The gene calls are TRBV2 and TRBJ1-2, with 12 bases aligning to TRBD1. Germline assignment: CDR1 SNHLY and CDR2 FYNNEI. The CDR3 covers 14 residues. V dropped 6 bases and J dropped 8; count of bases not matched to a gene: 7. The DNA for the CDR3 is TGTGCCAGCAGAGCGGGACAGGGGGCGCACGGCTACACCTTC. Encoded protein: CASRAGQGAHGYTF.

The chain combines TRBV11-2 with TRBJ1-3; D is unclear. CDR3 length: 15 residues. Trimming stripped 4 bases from V and 1 base from J, with 11 bases between. Germline-derived CDR1 and CDR2 are SGHAT and FQNNGV. The CDR3 sequence is CASSSPATSGNTIYF. CDR3 sequence (DNA): TGTGCCAGCAGCTCTCCAGCGACTTCTGGAAACACCATATATTTT.

The J gene is TRBJ2-5, the V gene TRBV7-2; tentative D call: TRBD2 (6 bases). This CDR3 spans 15 amino acids. Germline CDR1 is SGHTA and CDR2 is FQGNSA. The V and J ends lost 7 bases and 3 bases respectively, with 18 bases between them. CDR3: CASTRGLPSKETQYF. CDR3 sequence (DNA): TGTGCCAGCACCCGGGGACTTCCATCCAAAGAGACCCAGTACTTC. The full variable domain, in which reference TRBV7-2 and TRBJ2-5 provide the parts outside the CDR3, is GAGVSQSPSNKVTEKGKDVELRCDPISGHTALYWYRQSLGQGLEFLIYFQGNSAPDKSGLPSDRFSAERTGGSVSTLTIQRTQQEDSAVYLCASTRGLPSKETQYFGPGTRLLVL.

This clone was seen just once. This sequence joins TRBV3-1 (or the pseudogene TRBV3-2) and TRBJ1-2; the D gene is possibly TRBD1 (5 bases). The CDR3 contains 14 residues. Germline V gene data show CDR1 as LGHDT and CDR2 as YNNKEL (reference sequence). V was pared by 0 bases and J by 8 bases, with 13 bases between. For the CDR3, the DNA is TGTGCCAGCAGCCAAGAAGCAGGGTCGAAAGGCTACACCTTC. It specifies CASSQEAGSKGYTF.

The chain has TRBV9 and TRBJ2-3; TRBD1 agrees at 10 bases. Trimming at V came to 7 bases and at J to 6 bases, leaving 2 bases not matched to a gene. Germline lookup yields CDR1 SGDLS and CDR2 YYNGEE. The CDR3 is 12 amino acids. CDR3 DNA sequence: TGTGCCAGCGGACAGGGGGGTGATACGCAGTATTTT. It is translated as CASGQGGDTQYF.